One and the same sample provided the 21 T cell receptor beta chains below, sequenced in a study of CD8+ T cells in alopecia areata. As the sequencing template, cDNA was produced by extracting RNA and reverse transcribing it. Clones were read by immunoSEQ multiplex PCR, and TCRdb kept only the in-frame ones, dropping some. This sample has roughly 140,000 clones, with around half found just once. Sequences were derived from CD8+ T cells sorted from blood, sampled at week 0. These receptors originate from a human donor with alopecia areata.

This clone was recorded a few times. The rearrangement uses TRBV7-9 and TRBJ1-1; D uncertain. Germline V gene data show CDR1 as SEHNR and CDR2 as FQNEAQ (reference sequence). Trimming stripped 7 bases from V and 4 bases from J, with 13 bases between. The CDR3 totals 13 residues. In DNA, the CDR3 is TGTGCCAGCACCACATTGGGTAGCACTGAAGCTTTCTTT. Amino acids: CASTTLGSTEAFF.

This clone was detected a few times. The chain couples TRBV5-4 to TRBJ2-4; tentative D call: TRBD1 (6 bases). Germline CDR1 reads SGHNT; CDR2 reads YYREEE (reference sequence). CDR3 length equals 13 residues. V lost 6 bases, J lost 1 base, and 8 bases lay in between. The CDR3 bases are TGTGCCAGCACCGACAGGGCCAAAAACATTCAGTACTTC. Protein sequence: CASTDRAKNIQYF.

This chain uses TRBV19 with TRBJ1-1; tentatively, D is TRBD1 (5 bases). The CDR3 consists of 11 residues. CDR1 is LNHDA, CDR2 SQIVND, per germline (reference sequence). Trimming pared 8 bases from V and 9 bases from J, leaving 13 bases between. CDR3: CASGGAIKAFF. In nucleotides, the CDR3 is TGTGCCAGTGGCGGGGCGATTAAAGCTTTCTTT. The full variable domain, completed using reference TRBV19 and TRBJ1-1, is DGGITQSPKYLFRKEGQNVTLSCEQNLNHDAMYWYRQDPGQGLRLIYYSQIVNDFQKGDIAEGYSVSREKKESFPLTVTSAQKNPTAFYLCASGGAIKAFFGQGTRLTVV.

The J gene is TRBJ2-7, the V gene TRBV6-4, with a weak D call TRBD1 (5 bases). CDR1 and CDR2 from the germline V gene are MRHNA and SNTAGT. The germline V and J ends were trimmed by 2 bases and 5 bases, with 16 bases remaining between them. This CDR3 has 15 amino acids. The CDR3 loop reads CASSDARVRLDEQYF. The CDR3 DNA follows: TGTGCCAGCAGTGACGCCAGGGTACGGCTGGACGAGCAGTACTTC.

This clone turned up a few times. The chain uses TRBV29-1 and TRBJ2-7; maybe TRBD1 (5 bases). This CDR3 spans 14 amino acids. Germline V lookup: CDR1 SQVTM, CDR2 ANQGSEA. V was cut by 2 bases and J by 2 bases, with 13 bases left in between. DNA of the CDR3: TGCAGCGTTGAATACCAGGGAATCCCCTACGAGCAGTACTTC. Protein sequence: CSVEYQGIPYEQYF.

This clone was picked up a small number of times. The chain employs TRBV15 and TRBJ2-7, with D tentatively TRBD2 (6 bases). CDR1 LNHNV and CDR2 YYDKDF come from the germline V gene (reference sequence). V lost 9 bases and J 5 bases, leaving 17 bases between the germline ends. The CDR3 totals 13 residues. CDR3 loop: CATRKGWGDEQYF. The CDR3 DNA reads TGTGCCACGCGGAAAGGCTGGGGGGACGAGCAGTACTTC.

This clone was observed a few times. The CDR3 here is CASSHHGENQPQHF. DNA of the CDR3: TGTGCCAGCAGCCACCACGGGGAGAATCAGCCCCAGCATTTT. The V and J genes are TRBV9 and TRBJ1-5; D is unresolved. CDR1 is SGDLS and CDR2 is YYNGEE in the germline V gene. V was cut by 4 bases and J by 4 bases, with 12 bases left in between. The CDR3 has 14 residues.

The J gene is TRBJ1-5, the V gene TRBV9, with D hard to call. Germline CDR1 is SGDLS and CDR2 is YYNGEE. V gave up 4 bases and J gave up 1 base, with 9 bases separating them. CDR3 length equals 14 residues. In nucleotides, the CDR3 is TGTGCCAGCAGCCCCACGGACAGCAATCAGCCCCAGCATTTT. Translating gives CASSPTDSNQPQHF.

The chain has TRBV15 and TRBJ2-7, with D possibly matching TRBD1 (6 bases). This CDR3 has 14 amino acids. In germline, CDR1 is LNHNV, CDR2 YYDKDF (reference sequence). The ends were cut back, 2 bases at V and 4 bases at J, with 12 bases in the middle. In nucleotides, the CDR3 is TGTGCCACCAGCAGAACCGGGACACCTTACGAGCAGTACTTC. Translating gives CATSRTGTPYEQYF.

The V and J genes are TRBV7-8 and TRBJ2-7; 8 bases match TRBD2. Germline values: CDR1 SGHVS, CDR2 FQNEAQ. The CDR3 has 12 amino acids. J lost 7 bases, V lost 7 bases, and 6 bases had no gene match. CDR3 sequence: CASTPGGGEQYF. CDR3 DNA sequence: TGTGCCAGCACCCCGGGAGGGGGTGAGCAGTACTTC.

The V call is TRBV12-5, the J call TRBJ1-1; 7 bases are a match to TRBD1. The CDR3 extends over 14 amino acids. The V gene end was trimmed by 5 bases and the J gene end by 1 base; junction bases not matched to a gene: 4. Germline CDR1 reads LGHNT; CDR2 reads FRNRAP. CDR3 nucleotide sequence: TGTGCTAGTGGTCCGGACAGGAAGAACACTGAAGCTTTCTTT. Encoded protein: CASGPDRKNTEAFF. Based on the CDR3 plus reference TRBV12-5 and TRBJ1-1, the full variable domain is DARVTQTPRHKVTEMGQEVTMRCQPILGHNTVFWYRQTMMQGLELLAYFRNRAPLDDSGMPKDRFSAEMPDATLATLKIQPSEPRDSAVYFCASGPDRKNTEAFFGQGTRLTVV.

The rearrangement links TRBV19 to TRBJ1-2; TRBD1 matches at 9 bases. Germline CDR1 LNHDA, CDR2 SQIVND (reference sequence). V dropped 7 bases and J dropped 4; count of bases not matched to a gene: 13. This CDR3 has 16 amino acids. CDR3: CASKARNRGRVYGYTF. In DNA form, the CDR3 reads TGTGCCAGTAAAGCCCGTAACAGGGGGCGAGTCTATGGCTACACCTTC.

This clone turned up a few times. The chain carries TRBV9 and TRBJ2-6; TRBD1 matches 7 bases. Per germline, CDR1 SGDLS and CDR2 YYNGEE. V shed 5 bases and J 2 bases; nucleotides not matched to a gene: 1. CDR3 length: 14 residues. CDR3 DNA: TGTGCCAGCAGTACAGGGGCTGGGGCCAACGTCCTGACTTTC. It specifies CASSTGAGANVLTF.

This clone was counted between two and nine times. The DNA of the CDR3 is TGTGCCAGCAGCCCCCGACAGGGCTATGGCTACACCTTC. This codes for CASSPRQGYGYTF. This sequence joins TRBV9 and TRBJ1-2, with 7 bases that match TRBD1. CDR3 length equals 13 residues. V lost 4 bases, J lost 4 bases, and 4 bases stayed unmatched. The germline gives CDR1 SGDLS, CDR2 YYNGEE.

The chain employs TRBV7-8 and TRBJ2-3, with 7 bases lining up with TRBD2. J lost 2 bases, V lost 2 bases, and 7 bases had no gene match. CDR1 is SGHVS, CDR2 FQNEAQ, per germline. The CDR3 runs 16 residues. CDR3 loop: CASSLTSGEVTDTQYF. The DNA of the CDR3 is TGTGCCAGCAGCTTAACCAGCGGGGAGGTCACAGATACGCAGTATTTT.

This clone was seen more than once but under ten times. J is TRBJ1-2 and V is TRBV12-5; D call uncertain. The CDR3 has 14 amino acids. Per germline, CDR1 LGHNT and CDR2 FRNRAP. V dropped 1 base and J dropped 8 bases, with 14 bases sitting between them. CDR3 in amino acids: CASGLENGESGYTF. CDR3 sequence (DNA): TGTGCTAGTGGTTTGGAAAACGGGGAATCGGGCTACACCTTC.

The rearrangement uses TRBV30 and TRBJ1-1, with D unresolved. Looked up from germline, CDR1 is GTSNPN and CDR2 is SVGIG (reference sequence). Trimming removed 1 base from V and 5 bases from J, with 17 bases in between. The CDR3 runs to 15 residues. In nucleotides, the CDR3 is TGTGCCTGGAGTGATGGTAGGGTCCGTAGAACTGAAGCTTTCTTT. Amino acid sequence: CAWSDGRVRRTEAFF.

This sequence joins TRBV25-1 and TRBJ2-1; TRBD2 agrees at 11 bases. Germline CDR1 is MGHDK and CDR2 is SYGVNS. V lost 4 bases to trimming and J lost 6 bases; unmatched junction nucleotides: 11. The CDR3 extends over 17 amino acids. CDR3 DNA sequence: TGTGCCAGCAGTGGATATCTAGCGGGGGGCCCGAGCAATGAGCAGTTCTTC. It encodes CASSGYLAGGPSNEQFF. The full variable domain, completed using reference TRBV25-1 and TRBJ2-1, is EADIYQTPRYLVIGTGKKITLECSQTMGHDKMYWYQQDPGMELHLIHYSYGVNSTEKGDLSSESTVSRIRTEHFPLTLESARPSHTSQYLCASSGYLAGGPSNEQFFGPGTRLTVL.

A few counts support this clone. The V and J genes are TRBV27 and TRBJ1-1, with 9 bases identical to TRBD1. J gave up 5 bases and V 2 bases, and 6 bases lay outside the gene matches. The CDR3 totals 15 residues. Germline assignment: CDR1 MNHEY and CDR2 SMNVEV (reference sequence). The DNA of the CDR3 is TGTGCCAGCAGTTTAACGGTCGACAGGGGGACTGAAGCTTTCTTT. This translates into CASSLTVDRGTEAFF.

This clone was counted only a few times. This chain links TRBV28 with TRBJ2-7; D uncertain. Germline loops: CDR1 MDHEN, CDR2 SYDVKM. The germline V and J ends were trimmed by 5 bases and 0 bases, with 14 bases remaining between them. The CDR3 length is 15 residues. CDR3 residues: CASSALLETSYEQYF. In nucleotides, the CDR3 is TGTGCCAGCAGTGCTCTACTGGAGACCTCCTACGAGCAGTACTTC.

In this sample, this clone turned up a few times. This chain's CDR3 is CSVESSGTEDIQYF. The CDR3 nucleotides are TGCAGCGTTGAAAGCTCCGGGACAGAGGACATTCAGTACTTC. The chain combines TRBV29-1 with TRBJ2-4; 7 bases match TRBD1. Per germline, CDR1 SQVTM and CDR2 ANQGSEA. This CDR3 contains 14 residues. The trim removed 2 bases at V and 8 bases at J, leaving 9 bases unmatched.